These T cell receptor beta chains were read from a single sample in a study of T-cell reconstitution after alpha-beta-depleted transplantation in children. TCRdb passed the PCR reads through MiXCR, listing each CDR3 protein once. The profile shows approximately 650,000 distinct CDR3 sequences, around 13% of them singletons. Here the sequenced sample was PBMCs, taken before TCRalphabeta/CD19-depleted stem cell transplant. These receptors all stem from a girl aged 2 to 10 with congenital amegakaryocytic thrombocytopenia, due to receive a stem cell transplant. Both conserved end residues are part of each CDR3. The D gene is left open where the match is weak. Clone size is stated in some rows and not others, as once, few, many or a class when expanded.

V gene	D gene	clone size	J gene	CDR3 length	CDR3 DNA	CDR3 protein
TRBV5-1	.	.	TRBJ2-1	15	TGCGCCAGCAGCTTGGATGGGTGGTTAGTTAATGAGCAGTTCTTC	CASSLDGWLVNEQFF
TRBV29-1	TRBD1	.	TRBJ2-5	15	TGCAGCGTTGACAGACAGGGGTTTCGCCAAGAGACCCAGTACTTC	CSVDRQGFRQETQYF
TRBV12-3/TRBV12-4	TRBD2	many	TRBJ2-1	16	TGTGCCAGCAGTCTTGAGACTAGCCGGCCCTACAATGAGCAGTTCTTC	CASSLETSRPYNEQFF
TRBV5-1	.	many	TRBJ1-5	16	TGCGCCAGCAGCTTGGGGCCCCGGGGGGGCGATCAGCCCCAGCATTTT	CASSLGPRGGDQPQHF
TRBV25-1	.	many	TRBJ1-2	14	TGTGCCAGCAGTGAACTTGGGGGGAACTATGGCTACACCTTC	CASSELGGNYGYTF
TRBV5-1	.	few	TRBJ2-3	16	TGCGCCAGCAGCTCGGACCAACGCAAGACTGCAGATACGCAGTATTTT	CASSSDQRKTADTQYF
TRBV12-3/TRBV12-4	.	many	TRBJ2-7	14	TGTGCCAGCAGTTTAACCAGCGTCGACACCGAGCAGTACTTC	CASSLTSVDTEQYF
TRBV10-3	.	few	TRBJ2-7	14	TGTGCCAGCGCCGGGGACGGGAGTTCCTACGAGCAGTACTTC	CASAGDGSSYEQYF
TRBV18	.	few	TRBJ2-1	13	TGTGCCAGCTCACCACAAAGAAGCAATGAGCAGTTCTTC	CASSPQRSNEQFF
TRBV6-4	.	many	TRBJ1-2	12	TGTGCCAGCAAGCGACTAGCCTATGGCTACACCTTC	CASKRLAYGYTF
TRBV20-1	TRBD2	many	TRBJ2-1	14	TGCAGTGCTTCGAGCGGGATGTGGTACAATGAGCAGTTCTTC	CSASSGMWYNEQFF
TRBV7-9	.	.	TRBJ2-5	14	TGTGCCAGCAGCTTACTCGCGGGTATAGAGACCCAGTACTTC	CASSLLAGIETQYF
TRBV30	.	.	TRBJ1-1	13	TGTGCCTGGGCCAAGCCCGTTGCTAGAGAAGCTTTCTTT	CAWAKPVAREAFF
TRBV20-1	.	few	TRBJ1-1	14	TGCAGTGCTAAAGATGGGGGGACGAACACTGAAGCTTTCTTT	CSAKDGGTNTEAFF
TRBV12-3/TRBV12-4	.	few	TRBJ2-5	13	TGTGCCAGCAAAGGGACCGACGGCGGGACCCAGTACTTC	CASKGTDGGTQYF
TRBV16	.	many	TRBJ1-2	14	TGTGCCAGCAGCCGCGTGGGATCAGACTATGGCTACACCTTC	CASSRVGSDYGYTF
TRBV7-3	.	many	TRBJ2-5	12	TGTGCCAGCAGCTTGCTAGCCGGGACCCAGTACTTC	CASSLLAGTQYF
TRBV20-1	TRBD1	many	TRBJ1-4	12	TGCAGTGCTGAGACAGGGGGCGAAAAACTGTTTTTT	CSAETGGEKLFF
TRBV2	.	many	TRBJ1-2	16	TGTGCCAGCAGTGAAGCGCGGGCCAGTCTTAACTATGGCTACACCTTC	CASSEARASLNYGYTF